This TCR beta chain was recorded in a study of blood T cells in healthy people across ages. Germline CDR1 MDHEN, CDR2 SYDVKM. There are 15 residues in the CDR3. V lost 6 bases, J lost 0 bases, and 15 bases lay in between. PCR was performed a second time for about 7 to 12 cycles using a sample-barcoded 5' primer and a J-beta primer mix. TCRdb recomputed calls from the 5' RACE reads with MiXCR, one row per CDR3 protein. The table includes about 1.5 million distinct CDR3 sequences, under 55% detected once. The sequenced sample was blood. The TCR originated in a young woman in good health. The V gene is TRBV28, the J gene TRBJ2-7; a weak D match, TRBD1 (6 bases). CDR3 coding DNA: TGTGCCAGCAGAGTGACAGGTCCCAGCTCCTACGAGCAGTACTTC. Its translation is CASRVTGPSSYEQYF.